This TCR beta chain was recorded in a study of blood T cell repertoires in COVID-19. Turning to the study itself: Some COVID-19 samples were acute and others convalescent; all came from the United States, Italy and Spain. T cells, B-cell-depleted T cells, or PBMCs provided the cDNA or gDNA that served as material.

V trimming: 5 bases; J trimming: 4 bases; junction bases outside the gene matches: 23. The CDR3 runs 20 residues. From germline, CDR1 is MDHEN and CDR2 SYDVKM. Per the authors' pipeline: Estimation of nucleated cell counts relied on the amplification of reference gene primers. TCRdb's table, derived via immunoSEQ multiplex PCR, lists solely in-frame clones and lacks some. That table is the source of V, J and clone size, and D and trimming were worked out from the DNA. The sample lists over 100,000 clones; roughly four fifths were seen once. The chain uses TRBV28 and TRBJ1-2; TRBD1 matches 9 bases. The TCR was taken from a woman of 80 years or more with active or convalescent COVID-19. The sequenced sample was peripheral blood. The CDR3 nucleotides read TGTGCCAGCAGTGACGTGTTCAGTTCTAATCCGGGACAGGGTAGCTATGGCTACACCTTC. This codes for CASSDVFSSNPGQGSYGYTF.